Here is one T cell receptor (beta chain) with its context. The antigen it binds to is not known. It has no much larger one-base neighbor in the sample; base qualities were not kept. The sample was run on an Illumina HiSeq 1500. TCRdb passed the public sequencing reads through fastp at Q25 and MiXCR, retaining productive beta sequences. Each entry is one CDR3 protein sequence, shown with its most common DNA and genes. The sample table holds around 350,000 distinct CDR3 sequences, of which roughly 18% were seen once. About 10% of the sample comes from the top ten. In the germline V gene (reference sequence), CDR1 corresponds to SEHNR and CDR2 to FQNEAQ. The CDR3 runs 12 amino acids, cysteine and phenylalanine included. The read is trimmed to its CDR3 DNA, 36 bases read in frame from base 1. Trimming takes 4 bases from V and 5 bases from J, and the germline ends sit 8 bases apart. The data belong to a study of T cell repertoires in cytomegalovirus infection (dated 2019 in TCRdb). Some background on the complete study: The HLA type of each donor mattered for the analysis, because public TCR beta signatures pointed to carriage of CMV infection along with the matching HLA type.

General findings and caveats noted by the study authors: Carriers of CMV infection plus the relevant HLA type were discriminated by the cumulative frequency of public TCR beta family members in the study cohort and in an independent roughly 400-donor cohort. The ex vivo response was dominated by HLA-C-restricted CMV-specific TCR beta clonotypes, which also provided the single most frequent clonotype in two of eight donors.

The chain links TRBV7-9 with TRBJ2-5, with the D gene not confidently named. The specimen sequenced was PBMCs. The source is a human donor in good health (CMV status not recorded). Some clones in this sample may be carry-over from other donors' samples. The DNA sequence follows: TGTGCCAGCAGCTCTTCCTGGGAGACCCAGTACTTC. It translates to CASSSSWETQYF.